A single T cell receptor beta chain is shown here with its context. The antigen remains undetermined. These data originate in a study of response to subunit inactivated influenza vaccine. Points from the study as a whole: The authors suggested that few new T cells are recruited per seasonal influenza vaccination.

TCRdb re-called the RT-PCR reads with MiXCR, one entry per CDR3 protein. The sample includes hundreds of thousands of distinct CDR3 sequences, less than 15% seen only once; the top ten take 7.5% to 10%. The source was non-naive T cells sorted from PBMCs, collected around 15 days before vaccination. This sequence was found in a man aged 50 to 60 who received an inactivated influenza vaccine.

CDR3 nucleotide sequence: TGTGCCAGCAGCCAAGCTGGCGGGAGGGCCGAGGAGAAACGGTACTTC. This gives the protein CASSQAGGRAEEKRYF. The genes are TRBV3-1 and TRBJ2-4, with 9 bases that match TRBD2. Trimming at V came to 1 base and at J to 15 bases, leaving 16 bases not matched to a gene. The CDR3 contains 16 residues. Germline assignment: CDR1 LGHDT and CDR2 YNNKEL (reference sequence).